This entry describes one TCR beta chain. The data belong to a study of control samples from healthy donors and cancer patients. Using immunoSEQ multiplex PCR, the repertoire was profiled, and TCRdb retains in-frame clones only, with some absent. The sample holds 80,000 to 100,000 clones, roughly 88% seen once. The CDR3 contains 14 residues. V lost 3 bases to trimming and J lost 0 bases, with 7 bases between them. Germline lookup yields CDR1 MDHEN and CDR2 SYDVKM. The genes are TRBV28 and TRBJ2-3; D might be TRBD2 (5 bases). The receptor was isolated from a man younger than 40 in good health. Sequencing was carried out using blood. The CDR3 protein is CASSFLASTDTQYF. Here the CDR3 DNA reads TGTGCCAGCAGTTTCCTAGCCAGCACAGATACGCAGTATTTT.